This TCR beta chain is from a study of cytomegalovirus exposure and HLA in healthy donors. PCR employed 60 Vbeta and 13 Jbeta primers. Assay: immunoSEQ multiplex PCR; the TCRdb copy retains only in-frame clones and omits some. The repertoire holds approximately 110,000 clones, more than 70% seen once, with about 1.9% in the top ten. The V gene end was trimmed by 4 bases and the J gene end by 5 bases; junction bases not matched to a gene: 8. CDR3 length: 14 residues. Germline V gene data show CDR1 as GTSNPN and CDR2 as SVGIG (reference sequence). Regarding the study as a whole: In a later analysis, compared with equally common non-associated chains, HLA-associated beta chains were more expanded.

Of note for this clone: The antigen is undetermined.

This sequence was found in a man younger than 45 in good health and CMV-seronegative. The J gene is TRBJ1-1, the V gene TRBV30; 9 bases are a match to TRBD1. Input material: PBMCs. The CDR3 region is CAWIWDRANTEAFF. As DNA, the CDR3 is TGTGCCTGGATTTGGGACAGGGCAAATACTGAAGCTTTCTTT.